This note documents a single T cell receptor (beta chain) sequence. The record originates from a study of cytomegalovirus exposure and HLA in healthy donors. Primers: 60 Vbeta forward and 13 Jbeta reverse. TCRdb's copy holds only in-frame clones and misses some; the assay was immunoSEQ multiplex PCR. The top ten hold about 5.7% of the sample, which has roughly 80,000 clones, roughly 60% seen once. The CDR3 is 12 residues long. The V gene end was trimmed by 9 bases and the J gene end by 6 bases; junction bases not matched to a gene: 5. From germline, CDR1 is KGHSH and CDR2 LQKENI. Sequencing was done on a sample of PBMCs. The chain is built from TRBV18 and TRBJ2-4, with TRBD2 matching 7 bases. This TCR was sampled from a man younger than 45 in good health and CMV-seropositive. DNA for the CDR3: TGTGCCAGTCACGGGGAGGGAAACATTCAGTACTTC. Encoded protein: CASHGEGNIQYF.